This T cell receptor beta chain was retrieved from a study of CD8+ T cells in alopecia areata. For the study at large: Administration of oral tofacitinib to treated patients was at 5 to 10 mg twice daily. Tofacitinib was given for 6 to 18 months, then stopped for 6 months.

PBMC-derived CD4+ and CD8+ T cells were sorted. V trimming: 5 bases; J trimming: 5 bases; junction bases outside the gene matches: 9. CDR3 length: 15 residues. Germline-derived CDR1 and CDR2 are LNHDA and SQIVND (reference sequence). Reverse transcribed after extraction, RNA yielded cDNA as the sequencing template. The assay was immunoSEQ multiplex PCR, and TCRdb's table has in-frame clones only and misses some. The sample lists approximately 65,000 clones; 45% to 50% were seen once. Sequences were derived from CD8+ T cells sorted from blood, sampled at week 0. This receptor was taken from a human donor with alopecia areata. The gene calls are TRBV19 and TRBJ2-1, with 7 bases that match TRBD2. The CDR3, as DNA: TGTGCCAGTAGTGAAGCGGGATACCCCCACAATGAGCAGTTCTTC. Amino acids: CASSEAGYPHNEQFF.